These 6 T cell receptor beta chains originate from one sample sequenced in a study of blood T cell repertoires in COVID-19. Measured with immunoSEQ multiplex PCR; TCRdb has only the in-frame clones, and not every one. The sample has about 310,000 clones; about nine tenths are singletons. Sequenced input: PBMCs or T cells enriched from blood (not recorded which). These receptor sequences come from a woman aged 25 to 39 who had recovered from COVID-19.

The chain links TRBV10-2 to TRBJ1-2, with unresolved D. The CDR3 sequence is 13 residues long. CDR1 and CDR2 from the germline V gene are WSHSY and SAAADI. V was cut by 3 bases and J by 0 bases, with 5 bases left in between. For the CDR3, the DNA is TGCGCCAGCAGTGATGGAGCTAACTATGGCTACACCTTC. Translation gives CASSDGANYGYTF.

To note about this clone: A read error may account for a junction end that differs from germline. The gene calls are TRBV7-7 and TRBJ2-1; TRBD2 aligns across 7 bases. The CDR3 runs 16 residues. In germline, CDR1 is SSHAT, CDR2 FNYEAQ (reference sequence). The CDR3 bases are TGTGCTAGCAGCTTAGGTACCGCGGGGGTAAACAATGAGCAGTTCTTC. Protein product: CASSLGTAGVNNEQFF.

V is TRBV5-8 and J is TRBJ1-2; 8 positions agree with TRBD1. V was pared by 5 bases and J by 4 bases, with 13 bases of the junction left unmatched. The CDR3 extends over 16 amino acids. Germline V lookup: CDR1 SGHTS, CDR2 YDEGEE. Written as DNA, the CDR3 is TGTGCCAGCAGTTCCAACAGGGGGAGGGCTCGCTATGGCTACACCTTC. Encoded protein: CASSSNRGRARYGYTF. The full variable domain, in which reference TRBV5-8 and TRBJ1-2 provide the parts outside the CDR3, is EAGVTQSPTHLIKTRGQQATLRCSPISGHTSVYWYQQALGLGLQFLLWYDEGEERNRGNFPPRFSGRQFPNYSSELNVNALELEDSALYLCASSSNRGRARYGYTFGSGTRLTVV.

This clone appeared a few times. The chain joins TRBV6-1 to TRBJ2-7; D remains ambiguous. The germline CDR1 and CDR2 sequences are MNHNS and SASEGT. The CDR3 totals 14 residues. With 3 bases removed from V and 4 bases from J, the gap between germline ends came to 13 bases. This CDR3 is CASSDPQVPYEQYF. CDR3 nucleotides: TGTGCCAGCAGTGATCCGCAGGTGCCTTACGAGCAGTACTTC.

The V call is TRBV15, the J call TRBJ2-7; D is unresolved. V shed 5 bases and J shed 2 bases, with 25 bases lying between them. The CDR3 sequence is 18 residues long. Germline-derived CDR1 and CDR2 are LNHNV and YYDKDF (reference sequence). CDR3: CATSAAGRSSDWTYEQYF. The CDR3 nucleotides read TGTGCCACCAGCGCTGCAGGCCGAAGTTCCGATTGGACCTACGAGCAGTACTTC.

V usage is TRBV10-2 and J usage is TRBJ2-1, with D perhaps matching TRBD1 (6 bases). This CDR3 region has 13 residues. The germline CDR1 and CDR2 sequences are WSHSY and SAAADI. V shed 4 bases and J shed 3 bases, with 7 bases lying between them. Here the CDR3 DNA reads TGCGCCAGCAGTGGACAGGTCTACAATGAGCAGTTCTTC. This gives the protein CASSGQVYNEQFF.